This paragraph reports one T cell receptor (beta chain). Its antigen target is currently unknown. Within one base of it there is no much larger clone, and no base qualities were kept. The sample comes from a study of blood T cell repertoires in COVID-19 (TCRdb year 2020). In terms of the full investigation: Collaborator samples came from the United States, Italy and Spain and covered acute and convalescent phases of COVID-19. The material from the prospective study consisted of cDNA or gDNA derived from T cells, B-cell-depleted T cells, or PBMCs. Subjects who had been exposed to COVID-19, were actively infected with it, or had recovered from it provided the deeply sampled blood TCRbeta repertoires that made up the dataset. The repertoires were made available in a free public database intended to serve as a resource for research on the immune response to SARS-CoV-2. The samples were drawn from two sources: the first 160 participants of the ongoing ImmuneRACE study, and over 1,000 subjects contributed by 6 global collaborators. A de-identified subject ID, COVID-19 status, age in years and sex were almost always included in the sample metadata. Where available, HLA class I and class II types were obtained from metadata supplied by the sample provider rather than from assay-based typing.

TCRbeta CDR3 regions were amplified from genomic DNA using the immunoSEQ Assay, a bias-controlled multiplex PCR. The published analysis was carried out like this. The number of nucleated cells in each sample was estimated by amplification of reference gene primers within the assay. Sequence reads were collapsed and filtered to measure the absolute abundance of every unique TCRbeta CDR3 rearrangement. For each sample, productive Simpson clonality was calculated by taking the square root of Simpson's diversity index across productive rearrangements. As stored in TCRdb, this immuneACCESS dataset retains in-frame rearrangements with V and J assigned. A fraction of the clones does not appear; measured against another copy, unresolved V genes explain less than half of the discrepancy, and the remainder lacks a known reason. D and trimming were read from the DNA, whereas the V and J calls and clone size are those reported in that table. Here the sample has 60,000 to 75,000 clones; roughly 72% occur a single time. The ten top clones hold around 6% of the sample.

The full study reports these points: The quantity of clinical and demographic metadata differed by source and by participant and was supplied without curation.

For CDR1 and CDR2, the germline V gene lists SNHLY and FYNNEI. Measured from the cysteine to the phenylalanine, the CDR3 is 14 residues long. The sequence is cut down to CDR3 DNA, 42 bases in frame from base 1. Clipping removes 6 bases from V and 1 base from J, with 4 as the unmatched junction base count. The collaborating institutions used their own protocols to collect whole blood in K2EDTA tubes. For TCRbeta analysis, collaborators shipped samples in one of three forms: frozen whole blood, isolated PBMCs, or DNA extracted from either of those sample types. The source of this sequence is a woman between 45 and 60 years old with active or convalescent COVID-19. Recombination joined TRBV2 with TRBJ1-1, and TRBD1 aligns with 8 junction nucleotides. Specimen: peripheral blood. The CDR3 in this case is CASRPDRANTEAFF. In nucleotides, the sequence is TGTGCCAGCAGACCGGACAGGGCGAACACTGAAGCTTTCTTT.